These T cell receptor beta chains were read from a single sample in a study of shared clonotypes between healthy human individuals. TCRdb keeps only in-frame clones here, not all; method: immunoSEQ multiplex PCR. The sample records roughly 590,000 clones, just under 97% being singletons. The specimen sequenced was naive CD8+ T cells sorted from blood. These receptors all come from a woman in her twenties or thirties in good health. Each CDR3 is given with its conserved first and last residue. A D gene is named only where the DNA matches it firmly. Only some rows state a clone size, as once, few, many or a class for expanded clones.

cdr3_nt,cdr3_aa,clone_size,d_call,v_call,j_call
TGTGCCAGCAACAAGCGGGAGGGCCAAGAGACCCAGTACTTC,CASNKREGQETQYF,.,TRBD2,TRBV7-9,TRBJ2-5
TGCGCCAGCAGAGCTCCGGGACAGGGGTATTCACCCCTCCACTTT,CASRAPGQGYSPLHF,.,TRBD1,TRBV4-1,TRBJ1-6
TGCGCCAGCAGCTTGGGACAGGGGGACAATGAGCAGTTCTTC,CASSLGQGDNEQFF,.,TRBD1,TRBV5-1,TRBJ2-1
TGTGCCAGCAGTCTAGGGGTCGGAAGCAATCAGCCCCAGCATTTT,CASSLGVGSNQPQHF,.,.,TRBV27,TRBJ1-5
TGTGCCAGCAGTGTTAGCGGGATCACAGATACGCAGTATTTT,CASSVSGITDTQYF,.,TRBD2,TRBV6-4,TRBJ2-3
TGTGCCAGCAGCTTAGAAGGGAACCAAAACATTCAGTACTTC,CASSLEGNQNIQYF,.,.,TRBV7-9,TRBJ2-4
TGTGCCAGCAGTATTCTCCTTCTTGGTACCTCAGAGGAGCAGTACTTC,CASSILLLGTSEEQYF,.,.,TRBV28,TRBJ2-7
TGTGCCAGCAGCCAAGAGGGAGAGGCCTACGAGCAGTACTTC,CASSQEGEAYEQYF,.,.,TRBV14,TRBJ2-7
TGTGCCAGCAGTTTAGGGACAGGGGGTCAAGGCGAGCAGTACTTC,CASSLGTGGQGEQYF,.,TRBD1,TRBV27,TRBJ2-7
TGTGCCAGCAGCTGGACAGGGCTGGGCTACACCTTC,CASSWTGLGYTF,.,TRBD1,TRBV5-6,TRBJ1-2
TGTGCCAGCACCGTTTATGGGGCCACTGAAGCTTTCTTT,CASTVYGATEAFF,.,.,TRBV7-9,TRBJ1-1
TGTGCCAGCAGTCTCGTGGGTTCGAACACTGAAGCTTTCTTT,CASSLVGSNTEAFF,.,.,TRBV27,TRBJ1-1
TGTGCCAGCAGTGATGACAGAATGAACACTGAAGCTTTCTTT,CASSDDRMNTEAFF,.,.,TRBV2,TRBJ1-1
TGTGCTAGTGGCCAAGGCGTGGAGACCCAGTACTTC,CASGQGVETQYF,.,.,TRBV12-5,TRBJ2-5
TGTGCCAGCAGTTTAGGGGGGGTAAATGACCTCCACTTT,CASSLGGVNDLHF,.,.,TRBV28,TRBJ1-6
TGCGCCAGCAGTGAGTCGATGGCGTTTGTAGTTCAGCCCCAGCATTTT,CASSESMAFVVQPQHF,.,.,TRBV10-1,TRBJ1-5
TGTGCCAGCAGTCCTACCCGCACAGGCGACTATGGCTACACCTTC,CASSPTRTGDYGYTF,few,.,TRBV28,TRBJ1-2
TGTGCCACCACTAGGCCCGACTCCTACGAGCAGTACTTC,CATTRPDSYEQYF,.,.,TRBV5-8,TRBJ2-7
TGTGCCAGCAGCCCAGAAGGCCACCCCTACGAGCAGTACTTC,CASSPEGHPYEQYF,.,.,TRBV9,TRBJ2-7
TGTGCCAGCACCCCTTGGGTGGCGTCTTCCTACGAGCAGTACTTC,CASTPWVASSYEQYF,.,.,TRBV28,TRBJ2-7
TGTGCCAGCAGCCCGACTAGCGGAGGGAGCACAGATACGCAGTATTTT,CASSPTSGGSTDTQYF,.,TRBD2,TRBV7-9,TRBJ2-3
TGTGCCAGCAGTTTATTACGGGGCCCCAATCGATTCTTT,CASSLLRGPNRFF,.,.,TRBV28,TRBJ1-1
TGTGCCAGCAGCCTTGGACTAGACTACGAGCAGTACTTC,CASSLGLDYEQYF,.,TRBD2,TRBV5-4,TRBJ2-7